Listed below are T cell receptor beta chains from one sample, sequenced in a study of glioma-infiltrating T cells. From the multiplex PCR reads, TCRdb called clonotypes with MiXCR, one entry per CDR3 protein. The data show about 140,000 distinct CDR3 sequences, about 39% seen once. Sequencing input: glioma tissue, nonneoplastic brain tissue, or PBMCs (not recorded which). Receptors were obtained from a human donor with low-grade glioma or glioblastoma, undergoing nonglioma brain surgery, or in good health (not recorded which). Each CDR3 is given with its conserved first and last residue. The D gene is left open where the match is weak. Clone size is given for some rows only: seen once, a few or many times, or a class if the clone is expanded.

v_call: TRBV7-2; clone_size: NA; d_call: TRBD1; j_call: TRBJ2-7; cdr3_nt: TGTGCCAGCAGCGCGAACCGGGACAGGGTATCGGTCGAGCAGTACTTC; cdr3_aa: CASSANRDRVSVEQYF
v_call: TRBV6-1; clone_size: many; d_call: TRBD1; j_call: TRBJ2-3; cdr3_nt: TGTGCCAGCAGTTCCTTCAACAGGGGGCCTATAGATACGCAGTATTTT; cdr3_aa: CASSSFNRGPIDTQYF
v_call: TRBV5-4; clone_size: NA; d_call: TRBD2; j_call: TRBJ2-3; cdr3_nt: TGTGCCAGCAGCTTGGACCCTAGCGGGGGGGCAGGAGATACGCAGTATTTT; cdr3_aa: CASSLDPSGGAGDTQYF
v_call: TRBV19; clone_size: NA; d_call: NA; j_call: TRBJ1-2; cdr3_nt: TGTGCCAGTACCGACGGGGCCGAAGTTAACTATGGCTACACCTTC; cdr3_aa: CASTDGAEVNYGYTF
v_call: TRBV24-1; clone_size: NA; d_call: TRBD1; j_call: TRBJ1-5; cdr3_nt: TGTGCCACCAGCCGAGCCGGGACAGCTAGCAATCAGCCCCAGCATTTT; cdr3_aa: CATSRAGTASNQPQHF
v_call: TRBV4-3; clone_size: few; d_call: NA; j_call: TRBJ1-5; cdr3_nt: TGCGCCAGCAGCCAAGATCTGGGCCCGGAGCCCCAGCATTTT; cdr3_aa: CASSQDLGPEPQHF
v_call: TRBV27; clone_size: few; d_call: TRBD2; j_call: TRBJ2-1; cdr3_nt: TGTGCCACCGGACTAGCGGGAATTTACAATGAGCAGTTCTTC; cdr3_aa: CATGLAGIYNEQFF
v_call: TRBV6-1; clone_size: NA; d_call: NA; j_call: TRBJ2-3; cdr3_nt: TGTGCCAGCAGCTCCGGACAACTCACAGATACGCAGTATTTT; cdr3_aa: CASSSGQLTDTQYF
v_call: TRBV11-2; clone_size: few; d_call: TRBD1; j_call: TRBJ2-7; cdr3_nt: TGTGCCAGCAGCCAGGGACAGGGTGAGACCTACGAGCAGTACTTC; cdr3_aa: CASSQGQGETYEQYF
v_call: TRBV20-1; clone_size: NA; d_call: TRBD2; j_call: TRBJ2-1; cdr3_nt: TGCAGTGCCCCAAACTCGCCGCTAGCGGGATACTATGAGCAGTTCTTC; cdr3_aa: CSAPNSPLAGYYEQFF
v_call: TRBV10-2; clone_size: few; d_call: NA; j_call: TRBJ2-3; cdr3_nt: TGCGCCAGCAGTGAGCGTCCAGGGTCGGCAGATACGCAGTATTTT; cdr3_aa: CASSERPGSADTQYF
v_call: TRBV20-1; clone_size: NA; d_call: NA; j_call: TRBJ1-1; cdr3_nt: TGCAGTGCTAAGGTTACTGTTGAAGCTTTCTTT; cdr3_aa: CSAKVTVEAFF
v_call: TRBV7-9; clone_size: once; d_call: NA; j_call: TRBJ2-7; cdr3_nt: TGTGCCAGCAGCTTAGGACGGGTGGTCTCCTACGAGCAGTACTTC; cdr3_aa: CASSLGRVVSYEQYF
v_call: TRBV19; clone_size: few; d_call: NA; j_call: TRBJ1-5; cdr3_nt: TGTGCCAGTAGTATAGAGGGAGCAGAAGGTCAGCCCCAGCATTTT; cdr3_aa: CASSIEGAEGQPQHF
v_call: TRBV28; clone_size: NA; d_call: NA; j_call: TRBJ1-6; cdr3_nt: TGTGCCAGCACCCAGGGAAATTCACCCCTCCACTTT; cdr3_aa: CASTQGNSPLHF
v_call: TRBV18; clone_size: many; d_call: NA; j_call: TRBJ2-1; cdr3_nt: TGTGCCAGCTCACCACCTGAGACCTACTACAATGAGCAGTTCTTC; cdr3_aa: CASSPPETYYNEQFF
v_call: TRBV6-2/TRBV6-3; clone_size: few; d_call: TRBD1; j_call: TRBJ1-4; cdr3_nt: TGTGCCAGCAGTTCCGTGCCGACAGGGGGCGAAAAACTGTTTTTT; cdr3_aa: CASSSVPTGGEKLFF
v_call: TRBV12-3/TRBV12-4; clone_size: NA; d_call: NA; j_call: TRBJ1-5; cdr3_nt: TGTGCCAGCAGTCGGGATGGGGAGCAGCCCCAGCATTTT; cdr3_aa: CASSRDGEQPQHF
v_call: TRBV7-2; clone_size: few; d_call: TRBD2; j_call: TRBJ2-7; cdr3_nt: TGTGCCAGCAGCTTAGAGATTGCGGGAGCAGAGCAGTACTTC; cdr3_aa: CASSLEIAGAEQYF
v_call: TRBV10-3; clone_size: few; d_call: TRBD1; j_call: TRBJ2-5; cdr3_nt: TGTGCCATCGGGGATGCCACAGGGGGCCAAGAGACCCAGTACTTC; cdr3_aa: CAIGDATGGQETQYF
v_call: TRBV7-3; clone_size: NA; d_call: NA; j_call: TRBJ2-5; cdr3_nt: TGTGCCAGCAGCTTAACCCAGGGAGAGACCCAGTACTTC; cdr3_aa: CASSLTQGETQYF
v_call: TRBV27; clone_size: NA; d_call: NA; j_call: TRBJ2-1; cdr3_nt: TGTGCCAGCAGGGTACGGACAGTAACCTCCTACAATGAGCAGTTCTTC; cdr3_aa: CASRVRTVTSYNEQFF
v_call: TRBV27; clone_size: NA; d_call: NA; j_call: TRBJ1-5; cdr3_nt: TGTGCCAGCAGCTACGCCACAGGAAATAGCAATCAGCCCCAGCATTTT; cdr3_aa: CASSYATGNSNQPQHF